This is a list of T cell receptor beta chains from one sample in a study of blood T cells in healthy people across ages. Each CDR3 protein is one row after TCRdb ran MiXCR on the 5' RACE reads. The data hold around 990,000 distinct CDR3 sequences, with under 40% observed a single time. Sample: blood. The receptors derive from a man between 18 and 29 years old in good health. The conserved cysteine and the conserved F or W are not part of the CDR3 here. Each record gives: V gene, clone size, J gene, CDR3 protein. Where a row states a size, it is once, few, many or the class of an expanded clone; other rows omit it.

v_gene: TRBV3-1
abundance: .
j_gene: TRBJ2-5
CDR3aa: ASSQQDRGWLLQETQY

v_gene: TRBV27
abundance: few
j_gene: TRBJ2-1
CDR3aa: ASSLKKVNKQF

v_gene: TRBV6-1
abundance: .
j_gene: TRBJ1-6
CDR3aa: ASSRDNGYTYNSPLH

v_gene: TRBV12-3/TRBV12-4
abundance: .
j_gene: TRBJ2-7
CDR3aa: ASKKRETSYEQY

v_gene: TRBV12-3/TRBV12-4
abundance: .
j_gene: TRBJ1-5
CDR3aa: ASSLTGGPNSNQPQH

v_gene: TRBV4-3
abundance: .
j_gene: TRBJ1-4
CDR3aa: ASSLRPSAPRTNEKLF

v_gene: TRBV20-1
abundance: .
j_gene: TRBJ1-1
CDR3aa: SARSGDTEAF

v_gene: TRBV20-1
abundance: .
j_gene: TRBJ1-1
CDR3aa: SARDNRANTEAF

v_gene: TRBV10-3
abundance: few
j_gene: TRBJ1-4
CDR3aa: AISEKQATNEKLF

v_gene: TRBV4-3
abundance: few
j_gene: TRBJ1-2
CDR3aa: ASSQDRQPPYGYT

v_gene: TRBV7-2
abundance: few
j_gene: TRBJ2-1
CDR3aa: ASSLQGDSYNEQF

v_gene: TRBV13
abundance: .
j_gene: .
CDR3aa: ASSLERQGGYNEQY

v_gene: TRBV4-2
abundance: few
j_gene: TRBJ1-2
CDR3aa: ASSQPQGVGYGYT

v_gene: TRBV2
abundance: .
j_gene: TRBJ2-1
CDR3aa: ASGVVTGTYEQF

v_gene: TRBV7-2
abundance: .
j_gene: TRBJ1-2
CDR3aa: ATSSRSSGYT

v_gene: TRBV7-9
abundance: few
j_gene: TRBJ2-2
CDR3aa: ASSLGSPDGELF

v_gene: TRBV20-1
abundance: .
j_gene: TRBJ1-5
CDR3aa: SAKHGSKDQPQH

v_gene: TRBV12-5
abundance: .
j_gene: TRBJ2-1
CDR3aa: ASGLVKRGGFSDNEQF

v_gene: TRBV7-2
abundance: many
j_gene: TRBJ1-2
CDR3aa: ASSLSSARDTNYGYT

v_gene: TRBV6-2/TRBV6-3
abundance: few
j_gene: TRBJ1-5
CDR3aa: ASSQRASQPQH

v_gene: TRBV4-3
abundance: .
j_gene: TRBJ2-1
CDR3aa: ASSHTGTRANEQF